The 31 T cell receptor beta chains presented below share a single source sample, sequenced in a study of T-cell memory formation after mild COVID-19. TCRdb recomputed calls from the 5' RACE reads with MiXCR, one row per CDR3 protein. The sample yields roughly 150,000 distinct CDR3 sequences, under 30% seen once. The sample taken for sequencing was PBMCs or a T cell subset sorted from them (not recorded which). The receptor source for this set is an adult woman who had mild COVID-19 (a few samples of this study predate the infection). Cell type and time point are not known.

CDR3 sequence: CASSWLTAYEQYF. The CDR3 DNA is TGTGCCAGCAGTTGGCTAACCGCCTACGAGCAGTACTTC. The rearrangement links TRBV12-3 or TRBV12-4 to TRBJ2-7; the D is unclear. V was pared by 4 bases and J by 2 bases, with 9 bases between. The CDR3 loop spans 13 amino acids.

This clonotype has a handful of counts. The chain combines TRBV20-1 with TRBJ2-1; 11 nucleotides agree with TRBD2. Germline assignment: CDR1 DFQATT and CDR2 SNEGSKA (reference sequence). V lost 3 bases, J lost 4 bases, and 5 bases stayed unmatched. The CDR3 consists of 15 residues. CDR3 loop: CSARGTSGGYNEQFF. The CDR3 region has the DNA TGCAGTGCTAGGGGGACTAGCGGAGGATACAATGAGCAGTTCTTC.

J is TRBJ1-1 and V is TRBV7-9; 11 nucleotides agree with TRBD1. The CDR3 is made up of 17 amino acids. Germline assignment: CDR1 SEHNR and CDR2 FQNEAQ (reference sequence). V trimming: 3 bases; J trimming: 2 bases; junction bases outside the gene matches: 8. The CDR3 protein is CASSFGQGALDNTEAFF. Written as DNA, the CDR3 is TGTGCCAGCAGCTTCGGACAGGGGGCTTTAGATAACACTGAAGCTTTCTTT.

This clonotype was counted a few times. This sequence joins TRBV5-1 and TRBJ2-2; D gene unclear. This CDR3 has 14 amino acids. Per germline, CDR1 SGHRS and CDR2 YFSETQ. V lost 2 bases to trimming and J lost 4 bases, with 9 bases between them. CDR3 sequence reads: CASSFGKLTGELFF. For the CDR3, the DNA is TGCGCCAGCAGCTTCGGTAAACTCACCGGGGAGCTGTTTTTT.

This clonotype was counted many times. The genes are TRBV13 and TRBJ2-7, with D perhaps matching TRBD1 (5 bases). V lost 5 bases and J lost 6, with 20 bases in between. From germline, CDR1 is PRHDT and CDR2 FYEKMQ (reference sequence). This CDR3 spans 15 amino acids. The CDR3 nucleotides read TGTGCCAGCAGCGCGAAGGGGCCTGAAGGATTCGAGCAGTACTTC. This sequence encodes CASSAKGPEGFEQYF.

This clonotype was observed a few times. V usage is TRBV10-3 and J usage is TRBJ1-5; no firm D call. This CDR3 comprises 14 residues. Germline values: CDR1 ENHRY, CDR2 SYGVKD. The V gene lost 6 bases and the J gene lost 3 bases, with 12 bases spanning the gap. CDR3 loop: CAIRSGTDNQPQHF. DNA for the CDR3: TGTGCCATCAGATCTGGAACCGACAATCAGCCCCAGCATTTT.

The V gene is TRBV14, the J gene TRBJ2-1; D not certain. V was trimmed by 4 bases and J by 7 bases, leaving 11 bases between them. Germline V CDR1 and CDR2: SGHDN, FVKESK. The CDR3 extends over 13 amino acids. The CDR3 bases are TGTGCCAGCAGCCTTCCCAATGAGAATGAGCAGTTCTTC. It specifies CASSLPNENEQFF.

The sample holds a few counts of this clonotype. The CDR3 DNA is TGCAGTGCTAGGGGACGGAACACCTACGAGCAGTACTTC. Encoded protein: CSARGRNTYEQYF. This chain connects TRBV20-1 to TRBJ2-7; the D gene could be TRBD1 or TRBD2 (5 bases each). This CDR3 comprises 13 residues. With 3 bases removed from V and 2 bases from J, the gap between germline ends came to 11 bases. The germline V gene encodes CDR1 DFQATT and CDR2 SNEGSKA (reference sequence).

This clonotype was counted a few times. The CDR3 coding sequence is TGCAGTGCTGGCGGGGAAAGGGACACTGAAGCTTTCTTT. Protein: CSAGGERDTEAFF. The V and J genes are TRBV20-1 and TRBJ1-1; D remains ambiguous. V shed 5 bases and J shed 3 bases, with 13 bases lying between them. The CDR3 contains 13 residues. Per germline, CDR1 DFQATT and CDR2 SNEGSKA (reference sequence).

The rearrangement uses TRBV27 and TRBJ2-7, with 9 bases that match TRBD2. V lost 4 bases and J lost 9; bases outside the gene matches: 13. Germline V gene data show CDR1 as MNHEY and CDR2 as SMNVEV (reference sequence). The CDR3 is 15 amino acids. The CDR3: CASSSPTSGHRVQYF. CDR3 coding DNA: TGTGCCAGCAGTTCCCCGACTAGCGGCCATAGGGTGCAGTACTTC.

V and J are TRBV9 and TRBJ2-2; D may be TRBD2 (6 bases). Germline assignment: CDR1 SGDLS and CDR2 YYNGEE. V was pared by 4 bases and J by 7 bases, with 17 bases between. The CDR3 extends over 15 amino acids. The chain's CDR3 is CASSPPGESDGELFF. CDR3 sequence (DNA): TGTGCCAGCAGCCCCCCGGGGGAGTCGGACGGGGAGCTGTTTTTT.

This clonotype came up a few times. The CDR3 loop reads CASSYPPRLGENTDTQYF. The CDR3 nucleotides are TGTGCCAGCAGTTATCCCCCCCGACTAGGGGAGAACACAGATACGCAGTATTTT. The chain uses TRBV6-2 or TRBV6-3 and TRBJ2-3, with D possibly TRBD2 on 6 matching bases. The CDR3 covers 18 residues. The germline CDR1 and CDR2 sequences are MNHEY and SVGEGT. V gave up 3 bases and J gave up 2 bases, with 21 bases separating them.

The chain carries TRBV25-1 and TRBJ1-4; D remains ambiguous. Trimming shortened V by 5 bases and J by 8 bases, and 12 bases separated the two germline ends. The CDR3 is 13 residues long. CDR1 and CDR2 from the germline V gene are MGHDK and SYGVNS. In DNA, the CDR3 is TGTGCCAGCAGTCCCCCTTTGGGGGAAAAACTGTTTTTT. Translated: CASSPPLGEKLFF.

This chain links TRBV4-1 with TRBJ2-7, with 8 bases fitting TRBD2. V lost 3 bases to trimming and J lost 0 bases; unmatched junction nucleotides: 4. CDR1 and CDR2 (germline): MGHRA, YSYEKL. The CDR3 extends over 15 amino acids. The CDR3 reads CASSHPGLGSYEQYF. The CDR3, as DNA: TGCGCCAGCAGCCACCCGGGACTAGGCTCCTACGAGCAGTACTTC.

The sample holds a few counts of this clonotype. This rearrangement joins TRBV12-3 or TRBV12-4 to TRBJ2-7; D may be TRBD1 (6 bases). Trimming removed 5 bases from V and 5 bases from J, with 10 bases in between. This CDR3 spans 12 amino acids. CDR3 sequence reads: CASSLYRDEQYF. CDR3 DNA: TGTGCCAGCAGTCTGTACAGGGACGAGCAGTACTTC.

This clonotype was seen more than once but under ten times. This chain uses TRBV5-5 with TRBJ2-1; D possibly corresponds to TRBD2 (7 bases). V lost 4 bases and J lost 4, with 12 bases in between. CDR3 length: 14 residues. Per the germline V gene, CDR1 is SGHKS and CDR2 is YYEKEE (reference sequence). The CDR3 loop is CASSQGGGYNEQFF. Written as DNA, the CDR3 is TGTGCCAGCAGCCAAGGGGGGGGGTACAATGAGCAGTTCTTC.

The V gene is TRBV7-2, the J gene TRBJ2-5, with 10 positions matching TRBD2. Trimming took 5 bases from V and 4 from J; bases not matched to a gene: 7. CDR3 length: 15 amino acids. CDR1 SGHTA and CDR2 FQGNSA come from the germline V gene. For the CDR3, the DNA is TGTGCCAGCAGCCGCACTAGCGGGGTCGGAGAGACCCAGTACTTC. Its protein is CASSRTSGVGETQYF.

This clonotype was detected a few times. This sequence joins TRBV7-9 and TRBJ2-1; TRBD2 matches at 15 bases. Germline V gene sequence: CDR1 SEHNR, CDR2 FQNEAQ (reference sequence). V dropped 8 bases and J dropped 4; count of bases not matched to a gene: 6. The length of the CDR3 is 16 residues. In DNA form, the CDR3 reads TGTGCCAGCCAAGGGACTAGCGGGAGGTCGTACAATGAGCAGTTCTTC. This codes for CASQGTSGRSYNEQFF.

This clonotype showed up just a few times. This chain links TRBV6-2 or TRBV6-3 with TRBJ2-1; no firm D call. The germline CDR1 and CDR2 sequences are MNHEY and SVGEGT. The CDR3 runs 11 residues. V was clipped by 8 bases and J by 10 bases, with 12 bases between them. CDR3 DNA: TGTGCCAGCGGGTCTTTCGAAGAGCAGTTCTTC. It specifies CASGSFEEQFF.

This clonotype was detected a few times. The V gene is TRBV20-1, the J gene TRBJ2-7; perhaps TRBD2 as D (5 bases). Germline-derived CDR1 and CDR2 are DFQATT and SNEGSKA (reference sequence). The CDR3 length is 12 residues. V lost 7 bases and J 4 bases, leaving 14 bases between the germline ends. The chain's CDR3 is CSVPGLAYEQYF. CDR3 nucleotide sequence: TGCAGTGTCCCGGGGTTAGCTTACGAGCAGTACTTC.

J is TRBJ2-7 and V is TRBV2; TRBD1 matches at 8 bases. The CDR3 totals 13 residues. J gave up 3 bases and V 8 bases, and 6 bases lay outside the gene matches. Germline V gene sequence: CDR1 SNHLY, CDR2 FYNNEI. The CDR3: CASGSDRVYEQYF. Here the CDR3 DNA reads TGTGCCAGCGGATCGGACAGGGTCTACGAGCAGTACTTC. The variable domain in full, completed from reference TRBV2 and TRBJ2-7, reads EPEVTQTPSHQVTQMGQEVILRCVPISNHLYFYWYRQILGQKVEFLVSFYNNEISEKSEIFDDQFSVERPDGSNFTLKIRSTKLEDSAMYFCASGSDRVYEQYFGPGTRLTVT.

Only a few counts were recorded for this clonotype. The V and J genes are TRBV5-1 and TRBJ1-1, with D perhaps TRBD1 (6 bases). V was cut by 0 bases and J by 0 bases, with 12 bases left in between. The CDR3 sequence is 16 residues long. The V gene's germline CDR1 is SGHRS and CDR2 YFSETQ. The CDR3 nucleotides read TGCGCCAGCAGCTTGGGACAGGAACGCATGAACACTGAAGCTTTCTTT. This translates into CASSLGQERMNTEAFF.

The table lists this clonotype with a few counts. The chain couples TRBV20-1 to TRBJ1-1, with TRBD1 as a possible D gene (6 bases). This CDR3 is 14 amino acids long. V was trimmed by 3 bases and J by 3 bases, leaving 14 bases between them. Per germline, CDR1 DFQATT and CDR2 SNEGSKA (reference sequence). In DNA form, the CDR3 reads TGCAGTGCTAGTCGTCTGGGGACATACACTGAAGCTTTCTTT. Encoded protein: CSASRLGTYTEAFF.

This clonotype is judged medium-sized. The chain joins TRBV6-5 to TRBJ1-2; 8 bases match TRBD1. The CDR3 is 15 residues long. V lost 2 bases to trimming and J lost 6 bases; unmatched junction nucleotides: 8. Germline values: CDR1 MNHEY, CDR2 SVGAGI. DNA of the CDR3: TGTGCCAGCAGTTACCGACAGGGGCCGGCGGATGGCTACACCTTC. Protein: CASSYRQGPADGYTF.

The chain links TRBV6-2 or TRBV6-3 to TRBJ2-1, with TRBD1 identical over 10 bases. There are 14 residues in the CDR3. Looked up from germline, CDR1 is MNHEY and CDR2 is SVGEGT. With 4 bases clipped from V and 5 bases from J, the junction kept 2 bases outside the gene matches. CDR3 region: CASSSGTGDNEQFF. The CDR3 bases are TGTGCCAGCAGTTCCGGGACAGGGGACAATGAGCAGTTCTTC.

The chain uses TRBV4-3 and TRBJ2-1; D may be TRBD1 (5 bases). Germline V CDR1 and CDR2: LGHNA, YSLEER. The germline V and J ends were trimmed by 4 bases and 0 bases, with 10 bases remaining between them. The CDR3 totals 15 residues. This CDR3 is CASSLGQISYNEQFF. In DNA form, the CDR3 reads TGCGCCAGCAGCCTTGGACAAATCTCCTACAATGAGCAGTTCTTC.

The chain has TRBV4-2 and TRBJ2-5; 9 nucleotides align to TRBD2. V trimming: 3 bases; J trimming: 5 bases; junction bases outside the gene matches: 7. Germline V CDR1 and CDR2: LGHNA, YNFKEQ. The CDR3 has 15 residues. The chain's CDR3 is CASSHEAGGLETQYF. CDR3 in DNA: TGTGCCAGCAGCCATGAGGCGGGGGGGTTGGAGACCCAGTACTTC.

This clonotype was seen a handful of times. CDR3 in DNA: TGTGCCAGCAGCTTAGTCCCAGGTCTGGAAAACATTCAGTACTTC. This encodes CASSLVPGLENIQYF. The chain is built from TRBV7-2 and TRBJ2-4; no reliable D call. Germline loops: CDR1 SGHTA, CDR2 FQGNSA. This CDR3 comprises 15 residues. V was pared by 1 base and J by 5 bases, with 12 bases between.

The chain uses TRBV7-9 and TRBJ2-2; D possibly corresponds to TRBD1 (6 bases). Trimming left V 5 bases short and J 4 bases short, with 17 bases between. CDR1 and CDR2 from the germline V gene are SEHNR and FQNEAQ (reference sequence). CDR3 size: 16 residues. CDR3 loop: CASSGTGPRPTGELFF. CDR3 coding DNA: TGTGCCAGCAGCGGTACAGGGCCGCGCCCCACCGGGGAGCTGTTTTTT.

This clonotype was detected only a few times. This chain joins TRBV12-3 or TRBV12-4 and TRBJ2-7; D may match TRBD1 or TRBD2 (5 bases each). V shed 6 bases and J shed 6 bases, with 12 bases lying between them. The CDR3 extends over 12 amino acids. The chain's CDR3 is CASSWDLSEQYF. As DNA, the CDR3 is TGTGCCAGCAGCTGGGACCTTTCCGAGCAGTACTTC.

The chain employs TRBV29-1 and TRBJ1-2; 7 bases fit TRBD1. There are 12 residues in the CDR3. Trimming removed 6 bases from V and 8 bases from J; junction bases left unmatched: 9. Germline CDR1 is SQVTM and CDR2 is ANQGSEA. As DNA, the CDR3 is TGCAGCGTAGCCGACAGGGAGGCAGGCTACACCTTC. It specifies CSVADREAGYTF.